Included here is one TCR beta chain sequence, with context. The entry originates in a study of T cell repertoires in cytomegalovirus infection. Using its own MiXCR run on the reads, TCRdb lists one record per CDR3 protein. Of a few hundred thousand distinct CDR3 sequences in the sample, 26% are singletons; the top ten hold approximately 13%. The CDR3 spans 16 residues. Trimming pared 0 bases from V and 6 bases from J, leaving 17 bases between. Germline V gene sequence: CDR1 LGHNA, CDR2 YSLEER. Material: PBMCs. This receptor was taken from a human donor in good health (CMV status not recorded). Some clones in this sample may be carry-over from other donors' samples. The chain carries TRBV4-3 and TRBJ1-1, with D unclear. The chain's CDR3 is CASSQDVVGSRPEAFF. CDR3 coding DNA: TGCGCCAGCAGCCAAGACGTAGTGGGGAGCAGGCCTGAAGCTTTCTTT.